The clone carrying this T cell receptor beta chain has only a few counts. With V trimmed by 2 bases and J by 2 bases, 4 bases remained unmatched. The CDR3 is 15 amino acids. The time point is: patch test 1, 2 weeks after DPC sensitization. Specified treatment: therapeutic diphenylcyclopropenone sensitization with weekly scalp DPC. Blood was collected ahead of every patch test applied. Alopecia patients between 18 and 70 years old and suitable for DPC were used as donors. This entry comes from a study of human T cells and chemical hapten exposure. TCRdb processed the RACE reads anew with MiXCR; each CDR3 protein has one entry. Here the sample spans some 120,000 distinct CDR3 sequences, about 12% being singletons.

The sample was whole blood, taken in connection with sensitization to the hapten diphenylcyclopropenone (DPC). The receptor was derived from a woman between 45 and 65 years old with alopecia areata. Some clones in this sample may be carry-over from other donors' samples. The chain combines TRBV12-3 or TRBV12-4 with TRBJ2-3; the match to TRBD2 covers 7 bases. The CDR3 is CASSLTGRNTDTQYF. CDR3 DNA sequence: TGTGCCAGCAGTTTAACCGGGAGGAACACAGATACGCAGTATTTT.